This T cell receptor beta chain was found in a study of blood T cell repertoires in COVID-19. Turning to the study itself: In each case, the material was cDNA or gDNA derived from T cells, B-cell-depleted T cells, or PBMCs.

Patients from Seattle were sampled longitudinally, starting during active infection. Original methodology: Amplification of reference gene primers was used by the study to estimate nucleated cell counts. Using immunoSEQ multiplex PCR, the repertoire was profiled, and TCRdb retains in-frame clones only, with some absent. That table supplies the V and J calls and clone size; D and trimming were determined from the DNA. The sample holds about 160,000 clones, 60% to 85% seen once. The length of the CDR3 is 18 residues. In germline, CDR1 is MNHNS, CDR2 SASEGT. Trimming at V came to 1 base and at J to 1 base, leaving 13 bases not matched to a gene.

J is TRBJ2-7 and V is TRBV6-1; TRBD2 matches at 7 bases. The sequenced sample consisted of peripheral blood. The TCR comes from a woman aged 55-70 years with COVID-19, enrolled during active disease. The CDR3 DNA sequence: TGTGCCAGCAGTGAAGTACCTAGCGGATCCTTTATTTCCTACGAGCAGTACTTC. Protein product: CASSEVPSGSFISYEQYF.